Listed below are T cell receptor beta chains from one sample, sequenced in a study of cytomegalovirus exposure and HLA in healthy donors. Profiling relied on immunoSEQ multiplex PCR, and the TCRdb table lists in-frame clones only, not all of them. The sample yields more than 250,000 clones, around 87% seen once. Specimen: PBMCs. The receptors come from a woman aged 25 to 39 in good health and CMV-seropositive. The CDR3 runs from the conserved cysteine through the conserved F or W. The D gene is left open where the match is weak. Not every row has a clone size; where given, it reads once, few, many or a size class.

>TRBV7-8|NA|TRBJ2-1|NA
CASSSRGGVYNEQFF
TGTGCCAGCAGCTCTAGAGGGGGGGTCTACAATGAGCAGTTCTTC
>TRBV2|TRBD2|TRBJ2-1|NA
CASSDLSGGSYNEQFF
TGTGCCAGCAGTGACCTTAGCGGGGGGTCCTACAATGAGCAGTTCTTC
>TRBV5-8|NA|TRBJ2-1|NA
CASSLGVATEQFF
TGTGCCAGCAGCTTGGGTGTGGCCACTGAGCAGTTCTTC
>TRBV6-1|NA|TRBJ1-2|NA
CASSEDRRPYGYTF
TGTGCCAGCAGTGAAGACAGACGTCCCTATGGCTACACCTTC
>TRBV28|TRBD2|TRBJ2-7|once
CASRDGGIGYEQYF
TGTGCCAGCAGGGACGGGGGGATAGGCTACGAGCAGTACTTC
>TRBV9|TRBD2|TRBJ2-7|once
CASSVDGSGSYEQYF
TGTGCCAGCAGCGTAGATGGTAGCGGGAGTTACGAGCAGTACTTC
>TRBV29-1|TRBD1|TRBJ1-2|few
CSVVSRQGGYTF
TGCAGCGTTGTGTCGAGACAGGGGGGCTACACCTTC
>TRBV6-6|NA|TRBJ2-7|NA
CASSSGVDRSYEQYF
TGTGCCAGCAGTTCTGGGGTGGATCGGTCCTACGAGCAGTACTTC
>TRBV5-4|NA|TRBJ2-3|NA
CASSTWGSLTDTQYF
TGTGCCAGCAGTACCTGGGGCTCGCTGACAGATACGCAGTATTTT
>TRBV7-2|NA|TRBJ1-1|NA
CASSAQQVQNTEAFF
TGTGCCAGCAGCGCCCAACAGGTCCAGAACACTGAAGCTTTCTTT
>TRBV28|TRBD1|TRBJ2-7|NA
CASSRGTGASYEQYF
TGTGCCAGCAGTCGCGGGACAGGGGCCTCCTACGAGCAGTACTTC
>TRBV13|NA|TRBJ1-2|NA
CASSPGDHNYGYTF
TGTGCCAGCAGCCCGGGGGACCATAACTATGGCTACACCTTC
>TRBV27|NA|TRBJ2-5|NA
CASSMAGAETQYF
TGTGCCAGCAGCATGGCAGGGGCAGAGACCCAGTACTTC
>TRBV9|NA|TRBJ2-6|NA
CASSEHTGTSGANVLTF
TGTGCCAGCAGCGAACATACAGGTACTTCGGGGGCCAACGTCCTGACTTTC
>TRBV4-1|TRBD2|TRBJ2-2|few
CASRTGLASTGELFF
TGCGCCAGCAGGACGGGACTAGCGAGCACCGGGGAGCTGTTTTTT
>TRBV28|NA|TRBJ1-2|few
CASVTVKSGRGGYTF
TGTGCCAGCGTAACCGTAAAATCGGGGCGTGGTGGCTACACCTTC